Listed here are 30 T cell receptor beta chains from one sample, sequenced in a study of blood T cell repertoires in COVID-19. Produced via immunoSEQ multiplex PCR; TCRdb's table is partial and in-frame only. Altogether nearly 300,000 clones are present, approximately 84% being singletons, with the ten largest covering more than 1.2%. The sequenced sample was peripheral blood. Receptors originate from a human donor with COVID-19, enrolled during active disease. The donor label of this sample is uncertain.

The chain employs TRBV6-2 or TRBV6-3 and TRBJ2-1, with 13 bases lining up with TRBD2. This CDR3 has 19 residues. J lost 7 bases, V lost 5 bases, and 17 bases had no gene match. Germline CDR1 MNHEY, CDR2 SVGEGT. Here the CDR3 reads CASSPGLAGARGFWNEQFF. The CDR3, as DNA: TGTGCCAGCAGTCCCGGACTAGCGGGAGCGAGGGGCTTTTGGAATGAGCAGTTCTTC.

The CDR3 DNA follows: TGTGCCAGCAGCGCCCCCCGGGGTCAGGCCATTTCTGGAAACACCATATATTTT. It is translated as CASSAPRGQAISGNTIYF. The chain links TRBV9 to TRBJ1-3; D is unresolved. The V end was cut by 3 bases, the J end by 1 base, with 20 bases between. The CDR3 spans 18 residues. The germline gives CDR1 SGDLS, CDR2 YYNGEE.

This clone was seen more than once but under ten times. The chain combines TRBV3-1 (or the pseudogene TRBV3-2) with TRBJ1-2, with a possible D match to TRBD1 (6 bases). There are 15 residues in the CDR3. Germline V CDR1 and CDR2: LGHDT, YNNKEL (reference sequence). Deletions cut 3 bases from V and 3 bases from J, with 14 bases between. As DNA, the CDR3 is TGTGCCAGCAGCCAGGACAGTTCCCATTACTATGGCTACACCTTC. Translated, it gives CASSQDSSHYYGYTF.

The chain has TRBV5-8 and TRBJ2-3, with D perhaps matching TRBD1 (6 bases). The V end was cut by 1 base, the J end by 1 base, with 7 bases between. Germline CDR1 is SGHTS and CDR2 is YDEGEE. This CDR3 comprises 14 residues. CDR3 loop: CASSLYRGTDTQYF. Here the CDR3 DNA reads TGTGCCAGCAGCTTGTACAGGGGCACAGATACGCAGTATTTT.

This clone was observed once. The genes are TRBV5-5 and TRBJ1-6; D is ambiguous. The germline CDR1 and CDR2 sequences are SGHKS and YYEKEE (reference sequence). V dropped 1 base and J dropped 6 bases, with 11 bases sitting between them. The CDR3 contains 15 residues. The DNA for the CDR3 is TGTGCCAGCAGCTTGTCGGCAGGTCTTAATTCACCCCTCCACTTT. Translating it yields CASSLSAGLNSPLHF.

J is TRBJ2-5 and V is TRBV11-3, with D maybe TRBD2 (6 bases). Trimming took 5 bases from V and 5 from J, leaving 12 bases between them. The CDR3 totals 13 residues. CDR1 and CDR2 (germline): SGHNT, YENEEA. CDR3 residues: CASSRSSVETQYF. The CDR3 coding sequence is TGTGCCAGCAGCCGGTCTAGCGTTGAGACCCAGTACTTC.

On this clone: At one of its ends the junction is not consistent with the germline gene, which may arise from a read error. V usage is TRBV7-7 and J usage is TRBJ2-5, with TRBD2 matching 10 bases. This CDR3 comprises 20 residues. Per the germline V gene, CDR1 is SSHAT and CDR2 is FNYEAQ (reference sequence). This CDR3 reads CASSLARAASGSEDQETQYF. The DNA of the CDR3 is TGTGCTAGCAGCTTAGCGCGCGCGGCTAGCGGGAGCGAGGACCAAGAGACCCAGTACTTC.

V usage is TRBV2 and J usage is TRBJ2-7, with TRBD2 matching 14 bases. V dropped 6 bases and J dropped 3; count of bases not matched to a gene: 7. The CDR3 is 16 residues long. The germline CDR1 and CDR2 sequences are SNHLY and FYNNEI. CDR3 amino acids: CASRTPGLAGGYEQYF. The DNA of the CDR3 is TGTGCCAGCAGGACCCCTGGACTAGCGGGAGGCTACGAGCAGTACTTC.

The V call is TRBV7-9, the J call TRBJ2-5, with no clear D. Trimming stripped 4 bases from V and 4 bases from J, with 4 bases between. The CDR3 has 11 amino acids. The germline V gene has CDR1 SEHNR and CDR2 FQNEAQ (reference sequence). CDR3 sequence (DNA): TGTGCCAGCAGCTCGGTAGAGACCCAGTACTTC. Translated, it gives CASSSVETQYF.

This clone was counted a single time. The rearrangement links TRBV4-1 to TRBJ1-5, with 9 bases that match TRBD1. Trimming removed 1 base from V and 5 bases from J; junction bases left unmatched: 3. CDR3 length: 15 amino acids. CDR1 and CDR2 (germline): MGHRA, YSYEKL. The CDR3 protein is CASSQVGTGYQPQHF. For the CDR3, the DNA is TGCGCCAGCAGCCAAGTGGGGACAGGGTATCAGCCCCAGCATTTT.

This chain connects TRBV9 to TRBJ1-1, with 11 bases matching TRBD1. The ends lost 2 bases at V and 0 bases at J; junction bases unmatched: 12. The CDR3 is made up of 19 amino acids. In germline, CDR1 is SGDLS, CDR2 YYNGEE. The DNA for the CDR3 is TGTGCCAGCAGCGTCGCCTTGGGACAGGGGGAATTGATGAACACTGAAGCTTTCTTT. Translation gives CASSVALGQGELMNTEAFF.

This chain connects TRBV7-2 to TRBJ2-7; D possibly corresponds to TRBD2 (5 bases). V lost 1 base, J lost 6 bases, and 22 bases lay in between. The CDR3 has 17 residues. The V gene's germline CDR1 is SGHTA and CDR2 FQGNSA. The CDR3, as DNA: TGTGCCAGCAGCTTAGGTCGGACTCAAGGCCGACAAGGCGAGCAGTACTTC. The encoded protein is CASSLGRTQGRQGEQYF. Full variable domain (rest looked up from reference TRBV7-2 and TRBJ2-7): GAGVSQSPSNKVTEKGKDVELRCDPISGHTALYWYRQSLGQGLEFLIYFQGNSAPDKSGLPSDRFSAERTGGSVSTLTIQRTQQEDSAVYLCASSLGRTQGRQGEQYFGPGTRLTVT.

The gene calls are TRBV7-9 and TRBJ1-1; no firm D call. CDR3 size: 13 residues. V lost 5 bases to trimming and J lost 3 bases, with 10 bases between them. The germline V gene has CDR1 SEHNR and CDR2 FQNEAQ (reference sequence). CDR3 bases: TGTGCCAGCAGCCTCGCGGGCGACACTGAAGCTTTCTTT. It encodes CASSLAGDTEAFF.

This chain links TRBV5-1 with TRBJ1-2, with TRBD1 as a possible D gene (6 bases). The germline V and J ends were trimmed by 5 bases and 0 bases, with 14 bases remaining between them. This CDR3 is built from 15 residues. From germline, CDR1 is SGHRS and CDR2 YFSETQ. CDR3 region: CASRPGTRTNYGYTF. The CDR3, as DNA: TGCGCCAGCAGACCCGGGACACGGACTAACTATGGCTACACCTTC.

This clone has more than one count but fewer than ten. The chain recombines TRBV1 with TRBJ2-3; the D call of TRBD1 is as the table states it, not checked on the DNA. TRBV1 has pseudogene status. The CDR3 totals 16 residues. CDR3 amino acids: CTSSQEPRSSTDTQYF. The CDR3 DNA is TGCACCAGCAGCCAAGAACCCAGATCTAGCACAGATACGCAGTATTTT.

The V call is TRBV21-1, the J call TRBJ1-6; the table's D gene call, TRBD1, was not cross checked with the DNA. TRBV21-1 is designated a pseudogene. CDR3 length: 15 amino acids. The CDR3 bases are TGTGCCAGCTCAACAGGGGTCTCCTATAATTCACCCCTCCACTTT. Translating gives CASSTGVSYNSPLHF.

The genes are TRBV19 and TRBJ2-1, with 7 bases matching TRBD2. The CDR3 consists of 18 residues. V was pared by 1 base and J by 2 bases, with 11 bases of the junction left unmatched. The germline gives CDR1 LNHDA, CDR2 SQIVND (reference sequence). CDR3 sequence (DNA): TGTGCCAGTAGTATAGTCCCCAGGCGGGGGACGCCCTACAATGAGCAGTTCTTC. This gives the protein CASSIVPRRGTPYNEQFF.

V usage is TRBV6-2 or TRBV6-3 and J usage is TRBJ1-1; maybe TRBD1 (6 bases). The V gene lost 4 bases and the J gene lost 0 bases, with 12 bases spanning the gap. CDR1 MNHEY and CDR2 SVGEGT come from the germline V gene. The CDR3 sequence is 15 residues long. Here the CDR3 reads CASSSSDRLNTEAFF. The CDR3 region has the DNA TGTGCCAGCAGTTCATCTGACAGGTTGAACACTGAAGCTTTCTTT.

V usage is TRBV28 and J usage is TRBJ1-1; 8 bases line up with TRBD1. The CDR3 is 15 amino acids. With 1 base clipped from V and 5 bases from J, the junction kept 6 bases outside the gene matches. CDR1 and CDR2 from the germline V gene are MDHEN and SYDVKM. The CDR3 coding sequence is TGTGCCAGCAGTTTATCAACAGGGGGTAGGACTGAAGCTTTCTTT. Its translation is CASSLSTGGRTEAFF.

As for this clone: Other DNA variants within this sample encode the same CDR3. The genes are TRBV4-1 and TRBJ1-5, with D unresolved. The CDR3 sequence is 15 residues long. Germline values: CDR1 MGHRA, CDR2 YSYEKL. V was cut by 2 bases and J by 0 bases, with 8 bases left in between. The CDR3 bases are TGCGCCAGCAGCCAACGGGGTCATAGCAATCAGCCCCAGCATTTT. Protein sequence: CASSQRGHSNQPQHF.

This clone was seen a handful of times. The chain carries TRBV5-4 and TRBJ1-1; 8 bases agree with TRBD1. The CDR3 sequence is 14 residues long. Germline values: CDR1 SGHNT, CDR2 YYREEE (reference sequence). With 0 bases clipped from V and 4 bases from J, the junction kept 2 bases outside the gene matches. CDR3 loop: CASSLDRGGTEAFF. CDR3 DNA sequence: TGTGCCAGCAGCTTGGACAGGGGGGGCACTGAAGCTTTCTTT.

This chain connects TRBV7-2 to TRBJ1-3; D perhaps matches TRBD1 (6 bases). Germline V CDR1 and CDR2: SGHTA, FQGNSA. V was cut by 7 bases and J by 4 bases, with 20 bases left in between. The CDR3 runs to 16 residues. The CDR3 protein is CASTPQGPGAGNTIYF. The CDR3 coding sequence is TGTGCCAGCACTCCTCAGGGGCCAGGGGCCGGAAACACCATATATTTT.

The chain links TRBV6-5 to TRBJ2-7; D unclear. The V and J ends lost 8 bases and 11 bases respectively, with 19 bases between them. The CDR3 has 12 residues. Germline V lookup: CDR1 MNHEY, CDR2 SVGAGI. CDR3 protein: CASGESLRAEYF. CDR3 sequence (DNA): TGTGCCAGCGGAGAGAGTTTACGAGCAGAGTACTTC.

The CDR3 region is CASSLDRGLGGELFF. The CDR3 region has the DNA TGTGCCAGCAGCTTAGATCGAGGGTTAGGCGGGGAGCTGTTTTTT. V and J are TRBV11-2 and TRBJ2-2; a possible D gene is TRBD2 (5 bases). The CDR3 covers 15 residues. The germline V gene encodes CDR1 SGHAT and CDR2 FQNNGV. V was shortened by 0 bases and J by 7 bases, with 12 bases between the two germline ends.

This sequence joins TRBV5-4 and TRBJ1-6; D is unclear. The CDR3 consists of 15 residues. V gave up 0 bases and J gave up 0 bases, with 4 bases separating them. Germline CDR1 is SGHNT and CDR2 is YYREEE (reference sequence). CDR3 loop: CASSLDNSYNSPLHF. CDR3 DNA sequence: TGTGCCAGCAGCTTGGACAACTCCTATAATTCACCCCTCCACTTT.

For this clone: The sample carries other DNA sequences with the same CDR3. J is TRBJ2-5 and V is TRBV27; 7 bases align to TRBD1. This CDR3 region has 14 residues. Trimming removed 3 bases from V and 5 bases from J; junction bases left unmatched: 6. CDR1 MNHEY and CDR2 SMNVEV come from the germline V gene (reference sequence). The CDR3 loop is CASSLAGGRETQYF. CDR3 DNA sequence: TGTGCCAGCAGTTTGGCAGGGGGACGGGAGACCCAGTACTTC.

J is TRBJ1-1 and V is TRBV28; maybe TRBD1 (6 bases). This CDR3 contains 15 residues. Germline V CDR1 and CDR2: MDHEN, SYDVKM. Trimming took 2 bases from V and 1 from J, leaving 11 bases between them. The CDR3 spells CASSLGGQTNTEAFF. The DNA for the CDR3 is TGTGCCAGCAGTTTAGGGGGCCAAACGAACACTGAAGCTTTCTTT.

This clone was seen a few times. The chain joins TRBV4-3 to TRBJ2-1; D possibly corresponds to TRBD2 (7 bases). The CDR3 is 16 amino acids. The V gene lost 0 bases and the J gene lost 6 bases, with 15 bases spanning the gap. The germline gives CDR1 LGHNA, CDR2 YSLEER. The CDR3, as DNA: TGCGCCAGCAGCCAAGATAGGGGGGAGGGCCGCAATGAGCAGTTCTTC. As protein: CASSQDRGEGRNEQFF.

V gene TRBV6-4 combines with J gene TRBJ1-1; D perhaps matches TRBD1 (6 bases). V was pared by 4 bases and J by 1 base, with 10 bases between. CDR1 and CDR2 from the germline V gene are MRHNA and SNTAGT. The CDR3 covers 14 residues. CDR3 nucleotides: TGTGCCAGCAGTGTGGGCAGGGGGAACACTGAAGCTTTCTTT. This codes for CASSVGRGNTEAFF.

J is TRBJ1-5 and V is TRBV7-9; 8 bases fit TRBD1. V was clipped by 5 bases and J by 4 bases; unmatched bases: 7. The CDR3 has 15 residues. CDR1 is SEHNR and CDR2 is FQNEAQ in the germline V gene (reference sequence). The CDR3 sequence: CASSPGQGMNQPQHF. The DNA for the CDR3 is TGTGCCAGCAGCCCTGGACAGGGTATGAATCAGCCCCAGCATTTT. Filled out from reference TRBV7-9 and TRBJ1-5, the complete variable domain reads DTGVSQNPRHKITKRGQNVTFRCDPISEHNRLYWYRQTLGQGPEFLTYFQNEAQLEKSRLLSDRFSAERPKGSFSTLEIQRTEQGDSAMYLCASSPGQGMNQPQHFGDGTRLSIL.